This T cell receptor (beta chain) was obtained from a study of cytotoxic CD8 clonotypes in ibrutinib-treated CLL. Study in general: IGHV unmutated roughly 17; relapsed/refractory some ten; treatment-naive more than 14. Investigators reported some 24 partial and 2 complete responses; after median roughly 70 months, approximately 15 patients remained remitted and about 12 progressed. Study-level points and caveats: Sampling schedules were unmatched across sustained-remission and progressing patients.

Profiling relied on immunoSEQ multiplex PCR, and the TCRdb table lists in-frame clones only, not all of them. The repertoire holds 5,500 or so clones, with 65% to 70% as singletons. V lost 4 bases to trimming and J lost 0 bases, with 15 bases between them. This CDR3 is built from 16 residues. Germline values: CDR1 LNHDA, CDR2 SQIVND (reference sequence). Details on this clone: Its cognate antigen is unknown.

V and J are TRBV19 and TRBJ1-1; no definite D call. This sequence originates from a human donor with chronic lymphocytic leukemia. Material: PBMCs, obtained before ibrutinib treatment. This CDR3 reads CASSNGQLFMNTEAFF. The CDR3, as DNA: TGTGCCAGTAGTAACGGGCAGCTATTCATGAACACTGAAGCTTTCTTT.